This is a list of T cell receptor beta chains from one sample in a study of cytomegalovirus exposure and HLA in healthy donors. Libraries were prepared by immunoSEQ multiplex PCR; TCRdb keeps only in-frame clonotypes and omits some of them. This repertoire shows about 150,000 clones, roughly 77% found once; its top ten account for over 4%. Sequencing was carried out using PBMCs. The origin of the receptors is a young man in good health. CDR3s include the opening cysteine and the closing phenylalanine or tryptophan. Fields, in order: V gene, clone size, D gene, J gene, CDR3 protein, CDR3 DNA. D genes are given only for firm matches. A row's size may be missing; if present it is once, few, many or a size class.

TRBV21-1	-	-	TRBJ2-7	CASSKGGGSVLYEQYF	TGTGCCAGCAGCAAAGGGGGTGGGAGCGTTCTATACGAGCAGTACTTC
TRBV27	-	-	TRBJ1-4	CASSQRNEKLFF	TGTGCCAGCAGTCAGAGGAATGAAAAACTGTTTTTT
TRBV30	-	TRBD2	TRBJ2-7	CAWSGLAGALEQYF	TGTGCCTGGAGTGGACTAGCGGGAGCCCTCGAGCAGTACTTC
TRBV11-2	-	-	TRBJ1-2	CASSSDRSYGYTF	TGTGCCAGCAGCTCCGACAGGTCCTATGGCTACACCTTC
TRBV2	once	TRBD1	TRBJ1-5	CASSAMGDRNQPQHF	TGTGCCAGCAGCGCTATGGGGGACAGAAATCAGCCCCAGCATTTT
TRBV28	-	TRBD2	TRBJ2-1	CASSLNSSGRKKQFF	TGTGCCAGCAGTTTAAACTCTAGCGGGAGAAAAAAGCAGTTCTTC
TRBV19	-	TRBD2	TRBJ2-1	CASSTAGTSGEQFF	TGTGCCAGTAGTACCGCCGGGACTAGCGGTGAGCAGTTCTTC
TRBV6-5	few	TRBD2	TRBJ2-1	CASSSTSGPYNEQFF	TGTGCCAGCAGTTCAACTAGCGGTCCCTACAATGAGCAGTTCTTC
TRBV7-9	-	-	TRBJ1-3	CSSSLYGAAASGNTIYF	TGTTCCAGCAGCTTATATGGCGCCGCGGCCTCTGGAAACACCATATATTTT
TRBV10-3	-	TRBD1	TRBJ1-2	CATREAGQGMGGYTF	TGTGCCACCCGGGAGGCGGGACAGGGGATGGGTGGCTACACCTTC
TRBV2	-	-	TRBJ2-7	CASSESPDEQYF	TGTGCCAGCAGTGAAAGCCCCGACGAGCAGTACTTC
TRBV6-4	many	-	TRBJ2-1	CASSAAAEHEQFF	TGTGCCAGCAGTGCCGCCGCTGAGCATGAGCAGTTCTTC
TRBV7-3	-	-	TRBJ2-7	CASSLTDSTYYEQYF	TGTGCCAGCAGCTTAACGGACAGCACTTACTACGAGCAGTACTTC
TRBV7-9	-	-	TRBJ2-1	CASSFVGYNEQFF	TGTGCCAGCAGCTTCGTCGGGTATAATGAGCAGTTCTTC
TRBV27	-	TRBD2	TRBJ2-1	CASSKSSGSYNEQFF	TGTGCCAGCAGTAAATCTAGCGGTTCCTACAATGAGCAGTTCTTC
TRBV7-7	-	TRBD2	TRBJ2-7	CASSLAGGDEQYF	TGTGCTAGCAGCTTAGCTGGGGGGGACGAGCAGTACTTC
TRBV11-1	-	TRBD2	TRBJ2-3	CASSPWTSGSADTQYF	TGTGCCAGCAGCCCATGGACTAGCGGGAGTGCAGATACGCAGTATTTT
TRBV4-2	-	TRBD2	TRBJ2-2	CASSPLAGDHTGELFF	TGTGCCAGCAGCCCCTTAGCGGGAGACCACACCGGGGAGCTGTTTTTT
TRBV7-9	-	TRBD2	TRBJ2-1	CATPKGTNNEQFF	TGTGCCACCCCTAAAGGGACTAACAATGAGCAGTTCTTC
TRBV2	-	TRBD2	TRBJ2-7	CASKRAGVSYEQYF	TGTGCCAGCAAGAGAGCGGGAGTCTCCTACGAGCAGTACTTC
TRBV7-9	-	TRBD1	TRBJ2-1	CASSLGEGQGNEQFF	TGTGCCAGCAGCTTAGGGGAGGGACAGGGGAATGAGCAGTTCTTC
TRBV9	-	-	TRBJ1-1	CASSVDGGGTEAFF	TGTGCCAGCAGCGTAGATGGGGGGGGCACTGAAGCTTTCTTT
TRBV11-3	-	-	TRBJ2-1	CASSPGLLYNEQFF	TGTGCCAGCAGCCCGGGACTCCTATACAATGAGCAGTTCTTC
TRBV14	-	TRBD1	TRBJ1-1	CASSQDSGQGANYLMNTEAFF	TGTGCCAGCAGCCAAGATTCAGGACAGGGGGCGAATTACCTCATGAACACTGAAGCTTTCTTT
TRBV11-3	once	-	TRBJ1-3	CASSLRAIPNSGNTIYF	TGTGCCAGCAGCCTCAGGGCGATTCCTAACTCTGGAAACACCATATATTTT
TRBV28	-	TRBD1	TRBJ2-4	CASSLIGTGGARNIQYF	TGTGCCAGCAGTTTAATCGGGACAGGGGGCGCGAGGAACATTCAGTACTTC
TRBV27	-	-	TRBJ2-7	CASSPAGGAAYEQYF	TGTGCCAGCAGTCCTGCTGGGGGGGCGGCTTACGAGCAGTACTTC
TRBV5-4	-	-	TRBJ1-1	CASSPGLSGAEAFF	TGTGCCAGCAGTCCGGGACTCTCGGGGGCTGAAGCTTTCTTT
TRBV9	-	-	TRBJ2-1	CASSDGRLDYNEQFF	TGTGCCAGCAGCGACGGGAGACTTGACTACAATGAGCAGTTCTTC
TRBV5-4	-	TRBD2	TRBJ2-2	CASSTVGGANTGELFF	TGTGCCAGCAGCACCGTTGGGGGGGCGAACACCGGGGAGCTGTTTTTT
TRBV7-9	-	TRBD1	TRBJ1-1	CASSLGRGTTEAFF	TGTGCCAGCAGCTTAGGCAGGGGGACCACTGAAGCTTTCTTT
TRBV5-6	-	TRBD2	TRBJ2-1	CASSLEGTSGGEQFF	TGTGCCAGCAGCTTGGAAGGGACTAGCGGGGGGGAGCAGTTCTTC
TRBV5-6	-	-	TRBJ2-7	CASSLIGRAYEQYF	TGTGCCAGCAGCTTGATCGGCAGGGCCTACGAGCAGTACTTC
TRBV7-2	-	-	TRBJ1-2	CAGSLEGPHGYTF	TGTGCCGGCAGCTTAGAGGGGCCCCATGGCTACACCTTC
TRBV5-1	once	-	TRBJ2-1	CASSLSAGYNEQFF	TGCGCCAGCAGCTTGTCGGCGGGATACAATGAGCAGTTCTTC
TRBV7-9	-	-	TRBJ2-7	CASSPRVGEQYF	TGTGCCAGCAGCCCTCGGGTCGGCGAGCAGTACTTC
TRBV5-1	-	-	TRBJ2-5	CASRTGPRETQYF	TGCGCCAGCCGAACAGGGCCACGAGAGACCCAGTACTTC
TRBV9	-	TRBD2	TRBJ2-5	CASSVGGGLQYF	TGTGCCAGCAGCGTAGGGGGGGGACTACAGTACTTC
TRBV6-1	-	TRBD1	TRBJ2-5	CASSEGTGAETQYF	TGTGCCAGCAGTGAGGGGACAGGGGCGGAGACCCAGTACTTC
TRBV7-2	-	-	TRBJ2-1	CASGPRGYNEQFF	TGTGCCAGCGGCCCCAGGGGCTACAATGAGCAGTTCTTC